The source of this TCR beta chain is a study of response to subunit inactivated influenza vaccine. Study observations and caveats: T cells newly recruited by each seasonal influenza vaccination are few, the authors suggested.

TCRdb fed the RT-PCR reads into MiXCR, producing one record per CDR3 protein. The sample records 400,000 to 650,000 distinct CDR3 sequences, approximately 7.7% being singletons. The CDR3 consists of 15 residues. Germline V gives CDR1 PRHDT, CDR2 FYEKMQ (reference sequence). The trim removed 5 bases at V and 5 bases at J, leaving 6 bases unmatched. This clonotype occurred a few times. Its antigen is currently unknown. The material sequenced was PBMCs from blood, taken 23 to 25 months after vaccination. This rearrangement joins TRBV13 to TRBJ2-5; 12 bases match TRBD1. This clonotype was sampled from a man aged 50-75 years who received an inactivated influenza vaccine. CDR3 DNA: TGTGCCAGCAGCGAGGGGACAGGGGGCCTCGAGACCCAGTACTTC. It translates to CASSEGTGGLETQYF.